This T cell receptor beta chain was observed in a study of T cell responses to AZD1222 COVID-19 vaccine. Second-dose schedules of about 4 or about 12 weeks were combined. As regards this clone: Its antigen remains unidentified.

TCRdb's copy holds only in-frame clones and misses some; the assay was immunoSEQ multiplex PCR. Altogether more than 70,000 clones are present, 80% to 95% being singletons, with the ten largest covering around 26%. General study points: Clonal diversity may have been underestimated, and the donors were mostly white British, with more females than males. In the spike-specific TCR repertoire, nearly half reportedly target unmutated variant regions.

This CDR3 region has 14 residues. Germline V gene data show CDR1 as SGHTA and CDR2 as FQGNSA. V shed 0 bases and J shed 1 base, with 7 bases lying between them. This material consisted of peripheral blood, taken 28 days after the second AZD1222 dose. The chain couples TRBV7-2 to TRBJ2-7; TRBD1 is a possible D gene (6 bases). This clonotype was obtained from an adult who received the AZD1222 COVID-19 vaccine. DNA for the CDR3: TGTGCCAGCAGCTTAGCAGGGGGTTCCTACGAGCAGTACTTC. Its translation: CASSLAGGSYEQYF. The full variable domain, its missing parts supplied by reference TRBV7-2 and TRBJ2-7, is GAGVSQSPSNKVTEKGKDVELRCDPISGHTALYWYRQSLGQGLEFLIYFQGNSAPDKSGLPSDRFSAERTGGSVSTLTIQRTQQEDSAVYLCASSLAGGSYEQYFGPGTRLTVT.